Presented here are 32 T cell receptor beta chains from one specimen sequenced in a study of shared clonotypes between healthy human individuals. Here immunoSEQ multiplex PCR was the method, and the copy in TCRdb shows in-frame clones only, minus some. Of 490,000 or so clones listed, over 65% are singletons. Sequenced input: PBMCs. Source of these receptors: a woman aged 40 to 50 in good health. Some clones in this sample may be carry-over from other donors' samples.

J is TRBJ2-5 and V is TRBV7-7, with D unclear. V lost 3 bases to trimming and J lost 2 bases, with 7 bases between them. The CDR3 totals 13 residues. CDR1 SSHAT and CDR2 FNYEAQ come from the germline V gene (reference sequence). The DNA for the CDR3 is TGTGCCAGCAGCTTGGCGGAGCAAGAGACCCAGTACTTC. Translating it yields CASSLAEQETQYF.

Comments on this clone: In the same sample, other DNA sequences code for this CDR3. The rearrangement links TRBV5-1 to TRBJ2-3; D tentatively fits TRBD1 or TRBD2 (5 bases each). Trimming took 0 bases from V and 2 from J, leaving 10 bases between them. The CDR3 is made up of 15 amino acids. Germline CDR1 is SGHRS and CDR2 is YFSETQ. The CDR3 region is CASSLEPGPTDTQYF. The CDR3 DNA reads TGCGCCAGCAGCTTGGAACCGGGGCCCACAGATACGCAGTATTTT.

The chain combines TRBV7-2 with TRBJ2-3; perhaps TRBD2 as D (5 bases). CDR3 size: 14 residues. Per the germline V gene, CDR1 is SGHTA and CDR2 is FQGNSA. Trimming pared 7 bases from V and 2 bases from J, leaving 13 bases between. This CDR3 is CASNPGLYTDTQYF. The CDR3 DNA is TGTGCCAGCAACCCCGGACTCTACACAGATACGCAGTATTTT.

The chain recombines TRBV4-2 with TRBJ2-1, with 8 bases matching TRBD2. V lost 1 base and J lost 1; bases outside the gene matches: 3. The CDR3 spans 16 residues. Per the germline V gene, CDR1 is LGHNA and CDR2 is YNFKEQ. CDR3 region: CASSQVSGDSYNEQFF. CDR3 nucleotide sequence: TGTGCCAGCAGCCAAGTTAGCGGGGATTCCTACAATGAGCAGTTCTTC.

This clone was counted once. The chain employs TRBV5-4 and TRBJ2-7, with 9 bases identical to TRBD2. Unmatched junction bases numbered 11, after V lost 7 bases and J lost 0 bases. This CDR3 is built from 16 residues. CDR1 and CDR2 from the germline V gene are SGHNT and YYREEE (reference sequence). This chain's CDR3 is CASSPGTSRSSYEQYF. The CDR3 bases are TGTGCCAGCTCCCCGGGGACTAGCAGGAGCTCCTACGAGCAGTACTTC.

The CDR3 spells CASSLQGASSGYTF. The CDR3 DNA reads TGCGCCAGCAGCTTACAGGGGGCATCTAGTGGCTACACCTTC. The rearrangement uses TRBV5-1 and TRBJ1-2; 9 nucleotides line up with TRBD1. Germline V CDR1 and CDR2: SGHRS, YFSETQ. Unmatched junction bases numbered 6, after V lost 2 bases and J lost 7 bases. The length of the CDR3 is 14 residues.

The chain recombines TRBV5-4 with TRBJ2-5; 7 bases fit TRBD1. Germline V gene sequence: CDR1 SGHNT, CDR2 YYREEE (reference sequence). The ends lost 4 bases at V and 2 bases at J; junction bases unmatched: 14. The CDR3 totals 17 residues. The CDR3 loop reads CASSRLRGEGQQETQYF. CDR3 nucleotide sequence: TGTGCCAGCAGCCGCCTCCGGGGAGAGGGACAGCAAGAGACCCAGTACTTC.

This clone occurred a few times. The genes are TRBV28 and TRBJ2-7; D is possibly TRBD1 (5 bases). V dropped 6 bases and J dropped 7 bases, with 13 bases sitting between them. This CDR3 is built from 12 residues. Germline V lookup: CDR1 MDHEN, CDR2 SYDVKM. The CDR3 DNA follows: TGTGCCAGCAGGACTCAGGGTACAGAGCAGTACTTC. It yields the protein CASRTQGTEQYF.

This chain joins TRBV5-4 and TRBJ2-1, with D possibly being TRBD2 (5 bases). The CDR3 has 13 amino acids. CDR1 is SGHNT, CDR2 YYREEE, per germline (reference sequence). The V end lost 4 bases, the J end lost 5 bases, and 10 bases lay between the germline ends. The CDR3 is CASSRGLNNEQFF. The CDR3 DNA follows: TGTGCCAGCAGCCGTGGACTTAACAATGAGCAGTTCTTC. The full variable domain, in which reference TRBV5-4 and TRBJ2-1 provide the parts outside the CDR3, is ETGVTQSPTHLIKTRGQQVTLRCSSQSGHNTVSWYQQALGQGPQFIFQYYREEENGRGNFPPRFSGLQFPNYSSELNVNALELDDSALYLCASSRGLNNEQFFGPGTRLTVL.

The CDR3 nucleotides read TGTGCCAGCAGCCTGGAGGGGGCTGGCTACACCTTC. Translation gives CASSLEGAGYTF. The chain links TRBV11-2 to TRBJ1-2, with 7 bases matching TRBD1. This CDR3 is built from 12 residues. V dropped 5 bases and J dropped 7; count of bases not matched to a gene: 4. Per germline, CDR1 SGHAT and CDR2 FQNNGV.

V usage is TRBV6-6 and J usage is TRBJ2-5; D is undetermined. V was trimmed by 2 bases and J by 5 bases, leaving 6 bases between them. The CDR3 is 12 residues long. Germline-derived CDR1 and CDR2 are MNHNY and SVGAGI (reference sequence). The CDR3 loop is CASSYLRETQYF. The CDR3 DNA reads TGTGCCAGCAGTTACCTCCGGGAGACCCAGTACTTC.

Turning to this clone: Given the absence of the conserved phenylalanine or tryptophan at the CDR3 end, a read error is likely. The rearrangement uses TRBV7-2 and TRBJ2-7; D may be TRBD1 (8 bases). The CDR3 extends over 17 amino acids. Germline CDR1 is SGHTA and CDR2 is FQGNSA. The V end lost 5 bases, the J end lost 2 bases, and 22 bases lay between the germline ends. The CDR3 here is CASSPVIGGTGAYEQYL. The CDR3 nucleotides are TGTGCCAGCAGCCCGGTGATCGGGGGGACAGGAGCCTACGAGCAGTACCTC.

This clone was seen ten or more times. Distinct nucleotide sequences in the sample also encode this CDR3. V usage is TRBV19 and J usage is TRBJ2-6; either TRBD1 or TRBD2 may supply D (5 bases each). Per the germline V gene, CDR1 is LNHDA and CDR2 is SQIVND (reference sequence). This CDR3 has 18 residues. The V gene lost 3 bases and the J gene lost 4 bases, with 19 bases spanning the gap. DNA for the CDR3: TGTGCCAGTAGTATTCCGGGACGGAAAGCCACCGGGGCCAACGTCCTGACTTTC. Translated: CASSIPGRKATGANVLTF.

V and J are TRBV28 and TRBJ2-4; maybe TRBD2 (5 bases). This CDR3 has 17 residues. V dropped 2 bases and J dropped 2 bases, with 16 bases sitting between them. Germline lookup yields CDR1 MDHEN and CDR2 SYDVKM. The CDR3 spells CASSLAALGGTKNIQYF. The CDR3 nucleotides are TGTGCCAGCAGTTTAGCGGCACTAGGAGGAACCAAAAACATTCAGTACTTC.

The chain has TRBV30 and TRBJ2-5, with TRBD1 matching 8 bases. V trimming: 1 base; J trimming: 4 bases; junction bases outside the gene matches: 5. The germline V gene has CDR1 GTSNPN and CDR2 SVGIG (reference sequence). The CDR3 length is 14 residues. CDR3 region: CAWSGNRGAETQYF. For the CDR3, the DNA is TGTGCCTGGAGTGGGAACAGGGGGGCAGAGACCCAGTACTTC.

This clone was detected only once. This chain's CDR3 is CASSFRRLTSGANVLTF. CDR3 DNA: TGTGCCAGCAGCTTTCGCAGGCTGACCTCTGGGGCCAACGTCCTGACTTTC. The chain employs TRBV7-9 and TRBJ2-6; no firm D call. This CDR3 has 17 residues. V lost 3 bases and J 0 bases, leaving 12 bases between the germline ends. The germline V gene has CDR1 SEHNR and CDR2 FQNEAQ (reference sequence).

The gene calls are TRBV15 and TRBJ2-5, with TRBD1 as a possible D gene (5 bases). CDR1 is LNHNV and CDR2 is YYDKDF in the germline V gene (reference sequence). The CDR3 consists of 14 residues. Between the trimmed V and J ends, which lost 0 bases and 6 bases, there was a span of 11 bases. CDR3 in amino acids: CATSRDQGPQTQYF. DNA of the CDR3: TGTGCCACCAGCAGAGATCAGGGCCCACAGACCCAGTACTTC.

The rearrangement links TRBV20-1 to TRBJ2-3; D not resolved. V lost 6 bases to trimming and J lost 4 bases, with 8 bases between them. The CDR3 spans 11 residues. Germline V gene sequence: CDR1 DFQATT, CDR2 SNEGSKA (reference sequence). CDR3 sequence reads: CSAPDPDTQYF. The CDR3 nucleotides read TGCAGTGCCCCGGACCCAGATACGCAGTATTTT.

The chain is built from TRBV9 and TRBJ2-3; 13 bases align to TRBD2. The CDR3 covers 17 residues. V gave up 0 bases and J gave up 4 bases; unmatched junction bases: 5. Germline V gives CDR1 SGDLS, CDR2 YYNGEE. CDR3 in DNA: TGTGCCAGCAGCGTAGGACTAGCGGGAGGTTTCGCAGATACGCAGTATTTT. It specifies CASSVGLAGGFADTQYF.

The chain couples TRBV28 to TRBJ1-5; D perhaps matches TRBD1 (5 bases). Looked up from germline, CDR1 is MDHEN and CDR2 is SYDVKM. Between the trimmed V and J ends, which lost 10 bases and 0 bases, there was a span of 22 bases. This CDR3 region has 17 residues. The CDR3 region is CATHPGLYLYSNQPQHF. The CDR3 DNA is TGTGCCACCCACCCGGGGCTGTACCTTTATAGCAATCAGCCCCAGCATTTT. The full variable domain, with the rest looked up from reference TRBV28 and TRBJ1-5, is DVKVTQSSRYLVKRTGEKVFLECVQDMDHENMFWYRQDPGLGLRLIYFSYDVKMKEKGDIPEGYSVSREKKERFSLILESASTNQTSMYLCATHPGLYLYSNQPQHFGDGTRLSIL.

This clone was observed a few times. The chain employs TRBV30 and TRBJ2-1; a weak D match, TRBD1 (6 bases). Trimming shortened V by 2 bases and J by 0 bases, and 11 bases separated the two germline ends. This CDR3 contains 15 residues. The germline V gene encodes CDR1 GTSNPN and CDR2 SVGIG (reference sequence). The CDR3 bases are TGTGCCTGGAGTATCGACAGGAGCTCCTACAATGAGCAGTTCTTC. Amino acid sequence: CAWSIDRSSYNEQFF.

This chain uses TRBV30 with TRBJ2-7, with D perhaps matching TRBD1 or TRBD2 (5 bases each). The germline V and J ends were trimmed by 6 bases and 2 bases, with 14 bases remaining between them. CDR3 length: 13 residues. Germline V CDR1 and CDR2: GTSNPN, SVGIG (reference sequence). DNA for the CDR3: TGTGCCTGCCATCCGACGGGACCCTACGAGCAGTACTTC. It encodes CACHPTGPYEQYF.

This clone showed up just a few times. The rearrangement links TRBV9 to TRBJ2-1; no clear D gene. Germline CDR1 and CDR2: SGDLS and YYNGEE. The CDR3 contains 12 residues. Trimming left V 0 bases short and J 7 bases short, with 5 bases between. CDR3 nucleotide sequence: TGTGCCAGCAGCGTAGTAAGGAATGAGCAGTTCTTC. It codes for CASSVVRNEQFF.

The rearrangement uses TRBV28 and TRBJ2-7; no firm D call. Trimming took 4 bases from V and 6 from J, leaving 19 bases between them. This CDR3 is built from 15 residues. The germline CDR1 and CDR2 sequences are MDHEN and SYDVKM. The CDR3 DNA follows: TGTGCCAGCAGTTCGTCGGAAGGGCATGCCGGCGAGCAGTACTTC. Translating it yields CASSSSEGHAGEQYF. Variable domain in full (rest from reference TRBV28 and TRBJ2-7): DVKVTQSSRYLVKRTGEKVFLECVQDMDHENMFWYRQDPGLGLRLIYFSYDVKMKEKGDIPEGYSVSREKKERFSLILESASTNQTSMYLCASSSSEGHAGEQYFGPGTRLTVT.

The V call is TRBV19, the J call TRBJ1-5, with D possibly being TRBD1 (6 bases). Trimming left V 6 bases short and J 4 bases short, with 13 bases between. The CDR3 spans 14 residues. Looked up from germline, CDR1 is LNHDA and CDR2 is SQIVND (reference sequence). This CDR3 is CASRLRGSNQPQHF. The CDR3 region has the DNA TGTGCCAGTAGACTCAGGGGTTCTAATCAGCCCCAGCATTTT.

The chain carries TRBV5-1 and TRBJ2-5, with TRBD2 identical over 9 bases. This CDR3 has 16 amino acids. The germline V gene has CDR1 SGHRS and CDR2 YFSETQ. V lost 0 bases to trimming and J lost 1 base; unmatched junction nucleotides: 4. CDR3 nucleotide sequence: TGCGCCAGCAGCTTGGGACTAGCGGAGATCCAAGAGACCCAGTACTTC. Protein sequence: CASSLGLAEIQETQYF.

This clone was recorded only once. The chain combines TRBV2 with TRBJ2-2, with a tentative D call TRBD2 (6 bases). The CDR3 extends over 16 amino acids. Per the germline V gene, CDR1 is SNHLY and CDR2 is FYNNEI. Trimming took 0 bases from V and 5 from J, leaving 13 bases between them. CDR3 sequence (DNA): TGTGCCAGCAGTGAAGCGGGGGGAACTAGTACCGGGGAGCTGTTTTTT. Residues: CASSEAGGTSTGELFF. Supplemented by reference TRBV2 and TRBJ2-2, the full variable domain reads EPEVTQTPSHQVTQMGQEVILRCVPISNHLYFYWYRQILGQKVEFLVSFYNNEISEKSEIFDDQFSVERPDGSNFTLKIRSTKLEDSAMYFCASSEAGGTSTGELFFGEGSRLTVL.

V usage is TRBV9 and J usage is TRBJ2-1; 10 positions match TRBD2. Germline V gene sequence: CDR1 SGDLS, CDR2 YYNGEE. The CDR3 consists of 15 residues. V lost 5 bases, J lost 2 bases, and 4 bases stayed unmatched. DNA of the CDR3: TGTGCCAGCAGTGAAACTAGCGGGGCCTACAATGAGCAGTTCTTC. Translating it yields CASSETSGAYNEQFF.

The V and J genes are TRBV7-6 and TRBJ1-1, with D possibly TRBD1 on 5 matching bases. From germline, CDR1 is SGHVS and CDR2 FNYEAQ. V was pared by 2 bases and J by 0 bases, with 10 bases between. This CDR3 spans 15 amino acids. CDR3 bases: TGTGCCAGCAGCTTACCGACAGATATGAACACTGAAGCTTTCTTT. It yields the protein CASSLPTDMNTEAFF.

The count of this clone is one. The rearrangement uses TRBV27 and TRBJ2-7; 10 bases match TRBD1. V was clipped by 8 bases and J by 5 bases; unmatched bases: 9. The germline V gene encodes CDR1 MNHEY and CDR2 SMNVEV (reference sequence). The CDR3 contains 14 residues. The chain's CDR3 is CASQRGTGVHEQYF. The CDR3 region has the DNA TGTGCCAGCCAAAGGGGGACAGGGGTCCACGAGCAGTACTTC.

Concerning this clone itself: This likely traces to a read error, being one base from a far larger clone. The J gene is TRBJ2-7, the V gene TRBV30, with 10 bases identical to TRBD2. The CDR3 runs to 13 residues. In germline, CDR1 is GTSNPN, CDR2 SVGIG (reference sequence). With V trimmed by 5 bases and J by 9 bases, 10 bases remained unmatched. The CDR3 DNA follows: TGTGCCTGGGCGACTAGCGGGTCTGGCGGGCAGTACTTC. Translation: CAWATSGSGGQYF.

The genes are TRBV7-2 and TRBJ2-5; 8 nucleotides match TRBD1. The J call is in doubt because the DNA end fits TRBJ2-7 better. This CDR3 contains 14 residues. CDR1 is SGHTA, CDR2 FQGNSA, per germline. CDR3: CASSLARTGYEQYF. CDR3 DNA: TGTGCCAGCAGCTTAGCCAGGACAGGGTACGAGCAGTACTTC.